The 3 T cell receptor beta chains below were found in one sample sequenced in a study of blood T cell repertoires in COVID-19. Assay: immunoSEQ multiplex PCR; the TCRdb copy retains only in-frame clones and omits some. The sample lists about 310,000 clones, about 85% occurring once. Sequencing was carried out using PBMCs or T cells enriched from blood (not recorded which). Source of these receptors: a woman in her twenties or thirties who had been exposed to COVID-19.

The chain is built from TRBV3-1 (or the pseudogene TRBV3-2) and TRBJ2-7; 7 bases map to TRBD2. There are 14 residues in the CDR3. Germline CDR1 is LGHDT and CDR2 is YNNKEL (reference sequence). The junction had 7 bases not matched to a gene; V was cut back by 5 bases and J by 3 bases. CDR3 loop: CASSYFGGNYEQYF. Written as DNA, the CDR3 is TGTGCCAGCAGCTACTTCGGGGGGAACTACGAGCAGTACTTC.

The chain is built from TRBV7-3 and TRBJ2-2; the D is unclear. The CDR3 consists of 13 residues. V gave up 5 bases and J gave up 8 bases, with 12 bases separating them. CDR1 is SGHTA, CDR2 FQGTGA, per germline. The DNA for the CDR3 is TGTGCCAGCAGCCAGGAATTATCGGGGGAGCTGTTTTTT. The encoded protein is CASSQELSGELFF.

The chain recombines TRBV7-8 with TRBJ2-1, with D possibly being TRBD2 (5 bases). The length of the CDR3 is 14 residues. The V gene's germline CDR1 is SGHVS and CDR2 FQNEAQ. V was cut by 2 bases and J by 8 bases, with 13 bases left in between. CDR3 nucleotides: TGTGCCAGCAGCTTAAGGGAGTTGGTGCATGAGCAGTTCTTC. Translated, it gives CASSLRELVHEQFF.